This entry concerns a single TCR beta chain. Compared with germline, one end of the junction differs, possibly owing to a read error. The CDR3 has 16 amino acids. Germline V gene lookup returns CDR1 SGHTA and CDR2 FQGNSA. These data originate in a study of T cell repertoires in cytomegalovirus infection. TCRdb reprocessed the reads with MiXCR, giving one entry per CDR3 protein. The table shows about 100,000 distinct CDR3 sequences, with about 25% occurring only once. This sequence was found in a human donor in good health (CMV status not recorded). Some clones in this sample may be carry-over from other donors' samples. This rearrangement joins TRBV7-2 to TRBJ1-5; the D is unclear. The sample comprised CD8+ T cells from PBMCs. The CDR3 is CGSGLKADLIHQPQHF. Written as DNA, the CDR3 is TGTGGCAGCGGCTTAAAGGCGGATCTAATCCATCAGCCCCAGCATTTT. Using reference TRBV7-2 and TRBJ1-5 for the parts outside the CDR3, the full variable domain is GAGVSQSPSNKVTEKGKDVELRCDPISGHTALYWYRQSLGQGLEFLIYFQGNSAPDKSGLPSDRFSAERTGGSVSTLTIQRTQQEDSAVYLCGSGLKADLIHQPQHFGDGTRLSIL.